This passage covers 27 T cell receptor beta chains from one sample sequenced in a study of T cell repertoires in cytomegalovirus infection. The antigens these receptors bind are not known. TCRdb recomputed calls from the reads with MiXCR, one row per CDR3 protein. The table has roughly 920,000 distinct CDR3 sequences, around 30% seen once. Sample: cultured CD8+ T cells from PBMCs, taken from culture after CMV antigen stimulation. The receptors were sampled from a human donor in good health (CMV status not recorded). Some clones in this sample may be carry-over from other donors' samples.

Note on this clonotype: The germline gene is not matched at one end of the junction; a read error may be the cause. The J gene is TRBJ1-2, the V gene TRBV6-2 or TRBV6-3, with 10 bases aligning to TRBD1. CDR1 is MNHEY and CDR2 is SVGEGT in the germline V gene. This CDR3 has 16 residues. The CDR3 here is CANSYSKDRGDYGYTF. In DNA, the CDR3 is TGTGCCAACAGTTACTCGAAGGACAGGGGGGATTATGGCTACACCTTC.

The chain recombines TRBV27 with TRBJ2-3; 8 bases agree with TRBD2. CDR3 length: 15 residues. CDR1 MNHEY and CDR2 SMNVEV come from the germline V gene (reference sequence). After removal of 2 bases from V and 1 base from J, the junction contained 2 bases not matched to a gene. CDR3 DNA sequence: TGTGCCAGCAGTTTACAGACTAGCGGCACAGATACGCAGTATTTT. Protein: CASSLQTSGTDTQYF.

The V call is TRBV25-1, the J call TRBJ1-1, with no clear D. Germline V CDR1 and CDR2: MGHDK, SYGVNS. The CDR3 runs to 13 residues. Trimming took 1 base from V and 8 from J, leaving 11 bases between them. The CDR3: CASSELGSQEAFF. Written as DNA, the CDR3 is TGTGCCAGCAGTGAATTGGGCAGTCAGGAAGCTTTCTTT.

This clonotype was counted a few times. J is TRBJ2-2 and V is TRBV28, with D tentatively TRBD1 (5 bases). The V gene's germline CDR1 is MDHEN and CDR2 SYDVKM. CDR3 length: 17 residues. V shed 10 bases and J shed 3 bases, with 24 bases lying between them. The DNA for the CDR3 is TGTGCCACAATTTCGGGCGTTATGGGGCGTGACACCGGGGAGCTGTTTTTT. As protein: CATISGVMGRDTGELFF.

The count of this clonotype is one. The chain joins TRBV12-5 to TRBJ2-7, with TRBD1 identical over 8 bases. J gave up 3 bases and V 1 base, and 5 bases lay outside the gene matches. Germline CDR1 is LGHNT and CDR2 is FRNRAP. The CDR3 is 15 residues long. The CDR3: CASGLDPRGLYEQYF. DNA for the CDR3: TGTGCTAGTGGTTTGGACCCCAGGGGGCTCTACGAGCAGTACTTC.

The table lists this clonotype with a few counts. V and J are TRBV12-3 or TRBV12-4 and TRBJ2-2, with 9 bases fitting TRBD1. The CDR3 runs to 19 residues. The V and J ends lost 2 bases and 6 bases, in that order; junction bases with no gene match: 16. The CDR3 region is CASSLRGGQGFSNAGELFF. The DNA of the CDR3 is TGTGCCAGCAGTTTAAGGGGGGGACAGGGCTTCTCCAATGCCGGGGAGCTGTTTTTT.

This clonotype has only a few counts. The V and J genes are TRBV2 and TRBJ1-2; 7 positions agree with TRBD1. V gave up 6 bases and J gave up 1 base; unmatched junction bases: 8. The CDR3 runs to 15 residues. Germline V CDR1 and CDR2: SNHLY, FYNNEI. CDR3 loop: CASRTLDRSNYGYTF. CDR3 nucleotides: TGTGCCAGCAGGACTCTGGACAGGAGTAACTATGGCTACACCTTC. Looking up the rest from reference TRBV2 and TRBJ1-2 gives the full variable domain: EPEVTQTPSHQVTQMGQEVILRCVPISNHLYFYWYRQILGQKVEFLVSFYNNEISEKSEIFDDQFSVERPDGSNFTLKIRSTKLEDSAMYFCASRTLDRSNYGYTFGSGTRLTVV.

This clonotype occurred a few times. The rearrangement links TRBV11-1 to TRBJ2-1; 9 positions agree with TRBD2. CDR3 length: 15 amino acids. Germline V gene data show CDR1 as SGHAT and CDR2 as FQDESV (reference sequence). Trimming removed 5 bases from V and 8 bases from J; junction bases left unmatched: 10. CDR3 sequence: CASSISGGGGDEQFF. Here the CDR3 DNA reads TGTGCCAGCAGCATTAGCGGGGGAGGCGGGGATGAGCAGTTCTTC. Supplemented by reference TRBV11-1 and TRBJ2-1, the full variable domain reads EAEVAQSPRYKITEKSQAVAFWCDPISGHATLYWYRQILGQGPELLVQFQDESVVDDSQLPKDRFSAERLKGVDSTLKIQPAELGDSAMYLCASSISGGGGDEQFFGPGTRLTVL.

In its sample, this clonotype was seen once. This may arise from a read error, as a much more abundant clone is one base away. V and J are TRBV6-5 and TRBJ2-1, with 7 bases aligning to TRBD1. The CDR3 loop spans 15 amino acids. Germline CDR1 and CDR2: MNHEY and SVGAGI. The CDR3 nucleotides are TGTACCAGCAGTTATGGCAGGGGGAAATACAATGAGCAGTTCTTC. Translated: CTSSYGRGKYNEQFF.

This clonotype was observed at least ten times. The V gene is TRBV12-3 or TRBV12-4, the J gene TRBJ1-1; TRBD1 aligns across 9 bases. The CDR3 sequence is 17 residues long. V lost 5 bases, J lost 4 bases, and 14 bases stayed unmatched. The CDR3 sequence: CASSPPDRGRRSTEAFF. The CDR3 DNA reads TGTGCCAGCAGTCCCCCGGACAGGGGTAGGAGGAGCACTGAAGCTTTCTTT.

This clonotype came up once. In nucleotides, the CDR3 is TGTGCCAGCAGTTTATTTTGGACTAGCTACGAGCAGTACTTC. It yields the protein CASSLFWTSYEQYF. This chain uses TRBV27 with TRBJ2-7; 7 nucleotides agree with TRBD2. The CDR3 spans 14 residues. Germline V gene lookup returns CDR1 MNHEY and CDR2 SMNVEV (reference sequence). V dropped 1 base and J dropped 3; count of bases not matched to a gene: 3.

The chain joins TRBV20-1 to TRBJ2-1; either TRBD1 or TRBD2 may supply D (5 bases each). Germline CDR1 reads DFQATT; CDR2 reads SNEGSKA (reference sequence). This CDR3 spans 16 amino acids. The V end lost 3 bases, the J end lost 0 bases, and 15 bases lay between the germline ends. CDR3 DNA: TGCAGTGCTAGCCTAGTGGGGGATAACTCCTACAATGAGCAGTTCTTC. Translating it yields CSASLVGDNSYNEQFF.

The rearrangement joins TRBV28 to TRBJ1-4; no reliable D call. Deletions cut 3 bases from V and 12 bases from J, with 14 bases between. The CDR3 is 13 residues long. Germline V CDR1 and CDR2: MDHEN, SYDVKM. This CDR3 is CASSFDGSVELFF. CDR3 sequence (DNA): TGTGCCAGCAGTTTCGATGGATCGGTAGAACTGTTTTTT. The full variable domain, rest sourced from reference TRBV28 and TRBJ1-4, is DVKVTQSSRYLVKRTGEKVFLECVQDMDHENMFWYRQDPGLGLRLIYFSYDVKMKEKGDIPEGYSVSREKKERFSLILESASTNQTSMYLCASSFDGSVELFFGSGTQLSVL.

V gene TRBV12-3 or TRBV12-4 combines with J gene TRBJ1-2; 9 bases agree with TRBD1. This CDR3 has 14 amino acids. Unmatched junction bases numbered 8, after V lost 5 bases and J lost 7 bases. CDR3 sequence (DNA): TGTGCCAGCAGTGGAGGGGACAGGGTCGCTGGCTACACCTTC. This encodes CASSGGDRVAGYTF.

The chain combines TRBV7-9 with TRBJ2-3; TRBD1 agrees at 8 bases. The CDR3 spans 18 residues. V shed 1 base and J 2 bases; nucleotides not matched to a gene: 11. CDR1 is SEHNR and CDR2 is FQNEAQ in the germline V gene (reference sequence). CDR3 in DNA: TGTGCCAGCAGCTTAGTTATGCCGGACAGGGCTCTCACAGATACGCAGTATTTT. Translating it yields CASSLVMPDRALTDTQYF.

V and J are TRBV12-3 or TRBV12-4 and TRBJ1-4; D might be TRBD1 (6 bases). The CDR3 totals 12 residues. V lost 4 bases and J lost 8, with 8 bases in between. The CDR3 protein is CASSSGTEKLFF. The CDR3 DNA follows: TGTGCCAGCAGTTCAGGGACAGAAAAACTGTTTTTT.

This clonotype was counted only a few times. The gene calls are TRBV7-9 and TRBJ2-7; TRBD1 matches at 7 bases. The ends lost 5 bases at V and 1 base at J; junction bases unmatched: 14. The germline gives CDR1 SEHNR, CDR2 FQNEAQ (reference sequence). This CDR3 spans 17 amino acids. CDR3: CASSIGLRQGVSYEQYF. CDR3 sequence (DNA): TGTGCCAGCAGCATAGGACTGCGACAGGGTGTATCCTACGAGCAGTACTTC.

This clonotype was found many times. V is TRBV7-2 and J is TRBJ1-5, with TRBD1 as a possible D gene (6 bases). CDR1 SGHTA and CDR2 FQGNSA come from the germline V gene. Trimming took off 1 base at V and 6 bases at J, with 13 bases between the two ends. This CDR3 region has 15 residues. CDR3 in DNA: TGTGCCAGCAGCTTAGGTTGGCAGGGGATTCAGCCCCAGCATTTT. It codes for CASSLGWQGIQPQHF.

This clonotype was counted between two and nine times. The chain combines TRBV24-1 with TRBJ2-1, with TRBD1 matching 8 bases. The germline gives CDR1 KGHDR, CDR2 SFDVKD. V dropped 3 bases and J dropped 6; count of bases not matched to a gene: 3. The CDR3 is 14 amino acids. CDR3 coding DNA: TGTGCCACCAGTGATCGCACAGGGGGCAATGAGCAGTTCTTC. Amino acid sequence: CATSDRTGGNEQFF.

V and J are TRBV7-4 and TRBJ1-2; 7 bases fit TRBD1. V dropped 5 bases and J dropped 0; count of bases not matched to a gene: 6. In germline, CDR1 is SGHVT, CDR2 SQSDAQ. The CDR3 is made up of 15 amino acids. DNA for the CDR3: TGTGCCAGCAGCGCCCGACAGGGATCTAACTATGGCTACACCTTC. Encoded protein: CASSARQGSNYGYTF.

This rearrangement joins TRBV7-3 to TRBJ2-7, with D uncertain. V was trimmed by 5 bases and J by 0 bases, leaving 8 bases between them. CDR1 is SGHTA and CDR2 is FQGTGA in the germline V gene. The CDR3 contains 13 residues. CDR3 loop: CASSAIASYEQYF. DNA for the CDR3: TGTGCCAGCAGCGCGATTGCCTCCTACGAGCAGTACTTC.

This chain's CDR3 is CASSMGPSTGEQYV. CDR3 in DNA: TGTGCCAGTAGTATGGGACCGTCGACGGGGGAGCAGTACGTC. The J gene is TRBJ2-7, the V gene TRBV19; tentatively, D is TRBD1 or TRBD2 (5 bases each). The CDR3 totals 14 residues. V was clipped by 3 bases and J by 7 bases, with 16 bases between them. The germline CDR1 and CDR2 sequences are LNHDA and SQIVND (reference sequence).

The chain uses TRBV27 and TRBJ2-1, with TRBD2 matching 13 bases. The CDR3 is made up of 18 amino acids. Trimming removed 5 bases from V and 2 bases from J; junction bases left unmatched: 9. The germline V gene encodes CDR1 MNHEY and CDR2 SMNVEV (reference sequence). CDR3 bases: TGTGCCAGCAGTCGCCTGACTAGCGGGGGGTCCCCCTACAATGAGCAGTTCTTC. Its translation: CASSRLTSGGSPYNEQFF.

In its sample, this clonotype was seen many times. This chain uses TRBV20-1 with TRBJ1-1; possible D gene TRBD1, 5 bases. The germline gives CDR1 DFQATT, CDR2 SNEGSKA (reference sequence). This CDR3 is built from 13 residues. The germline V and J ends were trimmed by 6 bases and 1 base, with 12 bases remaining between them. CDR3 nucleotides: TGCAGTGCACATAACAGGCCGAACACTGAAGCTTTCTTT. Translating it yields CSAHNRPNTEAFF.

Only a few counts were recorded for this clonotype. The chain couples TRBV27 to TRBJ1-5; D not certain. CDR3 size: 14 residues. V lost 3 bases to trimming and J lost 3 bases, with 9 bases between them. Germline V gene lookup returns CDR1 MNHEY and CDR2 SMNVEV (reference sequence). CDR3 sequence (DNA): TGTGCCAGCAGTTTGGGGAACCCCAATCAGCCCCAGCATTTT. Translating it yields CASSLGNPNQPQHF.

This clonotype has only a few counts. The chain employs TRBV19 and TRBJ2-1; 11 bases match TRBD2. The CDR3 runs to 14 residues. The J segment lost 6 bases and the V segment lost 7 bases, leaving 5 bases of the junction unmatched. From germline, CDR1 is LNHDA and CDR2 SQIVND (reference sequence). The CDR3 nucleotides are TGTGCCAGTATACCTAGCGGGGGGTTCAATGAGCAGTTCTTC. Protein: CASIPSGGFNEQFF. Supplemented by reference TRBV19 and TRBJ2-1, the full variable domain reads DGGITQSPKYLFRKEGQNVTLSCEQNLNHDAMYWYRQDPGQGLRLIYYSQIVNDFQKGDIAEGYSVSREKKESFPLTVTSAQKNPTAFYLCASIPSGGFNEQFFGPGTRLTVL.

The chain couples TRBV27 to TRBJ1-5; D remains ambiguous. Trimming shortened V by 1 base and J by 7 bases, and 11 bases separated the two germline ends. The CDR3 is 14 amino acids. The germline gives CDR1 MNHEY, CDR2 SMNVEV (reference sequence). CDR3 in DNA: TGTGCCAGCAGTTTATGGGGAGGGAAGCAGCCCCAGCATTTT. This translates into CASSLWGGKQPQHF.